This section outlines one T cell receptor (beta chain) sequence together with its context. Unmatched junction bases numbered 10, after V lost 1 base and J lost 13 bases. Looked up from germline, CDR1 is SEHNR and CDR2 is FQNEAQ (reference sequence). CDR3 size: 13 residues. This specimen belongs to a study of shared clonotypes between healthy human individuals. Sequenced by immunoSEQ multiplex PCR; TCRdb stores in-frame clones only, minus some. Of a few million clones in the sample, approximately 92% are singletons; the top ten hold about 0.13%. This clonotype originated in a man younger than 30 in good health. The V and J genes are TRBV7-9 and TRBJ2-7, with 7 positions matching TRBD1. Sequenced material: naive CD4+ T cells sorted from blood. The sample's subset: CD45RA+ positively selected. The CDR3 DNA is TGTGCCAGCAGCTTAGGACCAACAGGGGCCCATTACTTC. This encodes CASSLGPTGAHYF.